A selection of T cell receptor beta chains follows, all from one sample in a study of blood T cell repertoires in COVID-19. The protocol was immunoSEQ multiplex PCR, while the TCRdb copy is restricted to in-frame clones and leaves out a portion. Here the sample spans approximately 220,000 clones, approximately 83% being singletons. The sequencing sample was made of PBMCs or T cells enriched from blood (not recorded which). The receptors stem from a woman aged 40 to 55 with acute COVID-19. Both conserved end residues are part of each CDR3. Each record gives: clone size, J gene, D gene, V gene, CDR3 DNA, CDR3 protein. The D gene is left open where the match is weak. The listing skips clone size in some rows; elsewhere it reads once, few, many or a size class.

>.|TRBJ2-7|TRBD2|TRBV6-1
TGTGCCAGCAGTGAACGAGGGGGACCGACGACTAGCGGGCGGAGCTCCTACGAGCAGTACTTC
CASSERGGPTTSGRSSYEQYF
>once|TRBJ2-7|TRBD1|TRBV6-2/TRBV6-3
TGTGCCAGCAGCTGGACAGGGGGCCGTTCCTACGAGCAGTACTTC
CASSWTGGRSYEQYF
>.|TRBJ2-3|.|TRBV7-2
TGTGCCAGCAGCTCCCAAAGTTCGGGGGCAGATACGCAGTATTTT
CASSSQSSGADTQYF
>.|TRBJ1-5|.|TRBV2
TGTGCCAGCAGTTTCGGACAGAGAGAGGGACAGCCCCAGCATTTT
CASSFGQREGQPQHF
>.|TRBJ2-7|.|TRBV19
TGTGCCAGTAGCCCCCGGGACTTCTACGAGCAGTACTTC
CASSPRDFYEQYF
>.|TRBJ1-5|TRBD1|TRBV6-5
TGTGCCAGCGGGACAGTTTATAGCAATCAGCCCCAGCATTTT
CASGTVYSNQPQHF
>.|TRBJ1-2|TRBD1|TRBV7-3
TGTGCCAGCAGCCCTGGGGGACCTACAGGGGGAGCTAACTATGGCTACACCTTC
CASSPGGPTGGANYGYTF
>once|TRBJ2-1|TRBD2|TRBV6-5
TGTGCCAGCAGTTACCTAAGCGGGACCTCCTACAATGAGCAGTTCTTC
CASSYLSGTSYNEQFF
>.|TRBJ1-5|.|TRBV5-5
TGTGCCAGCAGCACCGGGAACAATCAGCCCCAGCATTTT
CASSTGNNQPQHF
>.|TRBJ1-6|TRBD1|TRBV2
TGTGCCAGTAAAGCCGGGACAGCCAATCCACCCCTCCACTTT
CASKAGTANPPLHF
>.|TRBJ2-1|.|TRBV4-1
TGCGCCAGCAGCCAACCTAGCGCTAACAATGAGCAGTTCTTC
CASSQPSANNEQFF
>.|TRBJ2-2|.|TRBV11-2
TGTGCCAGCAGCTTCTATTCACGGGGTCTGGACGGGGAGCTGTTTTTT
CASSFYSRGLDGELFF
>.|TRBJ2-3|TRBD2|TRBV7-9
TGTGCCAGCAGCCATAGCGGGAGGGCCGTGAGAAGTGCAGATACGCAGTATTTT
CASSHSGRAVRSADTQYF
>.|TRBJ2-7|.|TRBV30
TGTGCCTGGAGCCTCGGGGCCTACGAGCAGTACTTC
CAWSLGAYEQYF
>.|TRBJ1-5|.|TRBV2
TGTGCCAGCAGTGAATCGGGGGTTAATCAGCCCCAGCATTTT
CASSESGVNQPQHF
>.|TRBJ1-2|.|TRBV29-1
TGCAGCGTTGAAGTCCTAGGAAACGGCTACACCTTC
CSVEVLGNGYTF
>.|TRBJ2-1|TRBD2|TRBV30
TGTGCCCGGACGGGAGGGTCCTACAATGAGCAGTTCTTC
CARTGGSYNEQFF
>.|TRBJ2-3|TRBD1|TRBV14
TGTGCCAGCAATAACAGGGGGTATACAGATACGCAGTATTTT
CASNNRGYTDTQYF
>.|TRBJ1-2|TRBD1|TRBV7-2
TGTGCCAGCAGTCCAGACAGGGTAGCTAACTATGGCTACACCTTC
CASSPDRVANYGYTF
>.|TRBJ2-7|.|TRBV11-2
TGTGCCAGCAGCTTAGTAAGGTCGCCTCTAGTTCCCTACGAGCAGTACTTC
CASSLVRSPLVPYEQYF
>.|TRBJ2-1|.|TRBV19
TGTGCCAGTAGTCCCCTCGGGCCCCGGGACTTAGGGACGGACAATGAGCAGTTCTTC
CASSPLGPRDLGTDNEQFF
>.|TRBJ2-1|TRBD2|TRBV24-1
TGTGCCACCAGTGATTTGGGGACTAGCGGGGGCTATGAGCAGTTCTTC
CATSDLGTSGGYEQFF
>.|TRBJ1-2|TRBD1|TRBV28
TGTGCCAGCGACCAGGGGGCGAACTATGGCTACACCTTC
CASDQGANYGYTF
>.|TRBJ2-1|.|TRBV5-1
TGCGCCAGCAGCTTGGGAGCGTCTTATTTTTACAATGAGCAGTTCTTC
CASSLGASYFYNEQFF
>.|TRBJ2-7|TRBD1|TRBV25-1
TGTGCCAGCAGTCGGACAGGGATCTCCTACGAGCAGTACTTC
CASSRTGISYEQYF
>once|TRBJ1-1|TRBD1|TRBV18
TGTGCCAGCTCACCGATGACAGGGATAGGCGCTGAAGCTTTCTTT
CASSPMTGIGAEAFF
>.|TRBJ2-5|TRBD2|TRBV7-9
TGTGCCAGCAGCTTTCCTAGCGGGAACCAAGAGACCCAGTACTTC
CASSFPSGNQETQYF
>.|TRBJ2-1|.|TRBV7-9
TGTGCCAGCAGCTCCGGGTATGAGCAGTTCTTC
CASSSGYEQFF
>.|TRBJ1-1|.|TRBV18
TGTGCCAGCTCACACTACGAAGGCGAAGCTTTCTTT
CASSHYEGEAFF
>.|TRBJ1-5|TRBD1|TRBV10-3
TGTGCCATCAGTGAGGTTGACAGGGGACCTTATCAGCCCCAGCATTTT
CAISEVDRGPYQPQHF
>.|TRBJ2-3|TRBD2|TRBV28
TGTGCCAGCTTTACCGGAGCGGGGTTCGGAGATACGCAGTATTTT
CASFTGAGFGDTQYF
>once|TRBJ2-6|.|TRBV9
TGTGCCAGCAGCTCCTACAGGGCTGGGGCCAACGTCCTGACTTTC
CASSSYRAGANVLTF
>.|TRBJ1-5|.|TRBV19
TGTGCCAGTAGTATAGATCGAGGCAACAATCAGCCCCAGCATTTT
CASSIDRGNNQPQHF
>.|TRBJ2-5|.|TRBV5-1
TGCGCCAGCAGCTTGGAGTTCCGGACAGCACAAGAGACCCAGTACTTC
CASSLEFRTAQETQYF
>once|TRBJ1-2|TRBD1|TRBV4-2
TGTGCCAGCAGCCCGGGGACAGGGGCCAACTATGGCTACACCTTC
CASSPGTGANYGYTF
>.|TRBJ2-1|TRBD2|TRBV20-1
TGCAGTGCTGCGGGAGGGTATGAGCAGTTCTTC
CSAAGGYEQFF
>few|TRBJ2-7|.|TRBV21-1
TGTGCCAGCAGCAAATCGACAGGGTACGCCTACGAGCAGTACTTC
CASSKSTGYAYEQYF
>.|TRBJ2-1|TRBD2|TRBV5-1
TGCGCCAGCAGCTTGGGTAGCGGGAGGGGGTCCTACAATGAGCAGTTCTTC
CASSLGSGRGSYNEQFF
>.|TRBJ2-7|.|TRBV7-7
TGTGCCAGCAGCTTATTGACGGGGGACGAGGGATCCTTC
CASSLLTGDEGSF
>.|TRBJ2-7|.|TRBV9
TGTGCCAGCAGCGTAGCGCCAGGCTTCTCCTACGAGCAGTACTTC
CASSVAPGFSYEQYF
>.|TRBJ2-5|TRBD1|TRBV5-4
TGTGCCAGCAGCATTACAGGGGCCGCGGAGACCCAGTACTTC
CASSITGAAETQYF
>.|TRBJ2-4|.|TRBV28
TGTGCCAGCAGCAGTTCAGGGGCCGGAGCCAAAAACATTCAGTATTTC
CASSSSGAGAKNIQYF
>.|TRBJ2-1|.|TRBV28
TGTGCCAGCAAGGACAGCCCGAGCTCCTACAATGAGCAGTTCTTC
CASKDSPSSYNEQFF
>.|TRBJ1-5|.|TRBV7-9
TGTGCCAGCAGCTTGACAGCCAATCAGCCCCAGCATTTT
CASSLTANQPQHF
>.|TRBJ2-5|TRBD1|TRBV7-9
TGTGCCAGCACCTTGCTGGGATCGACAGGGTCAGAGACCCAGTACTTC
CASTLLGSTGSETQYF
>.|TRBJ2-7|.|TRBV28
TGTGCCAGCAGTTTATGGAGACAGGAGACCGAGCAGTACTTC
CASSLWRQETEQYF
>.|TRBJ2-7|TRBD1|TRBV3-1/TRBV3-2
TGTGCCAGCAGCCAAGCAGGGGGCATCTCCTACGAGCAGTACTTC
CASSQAGGISYEQYF